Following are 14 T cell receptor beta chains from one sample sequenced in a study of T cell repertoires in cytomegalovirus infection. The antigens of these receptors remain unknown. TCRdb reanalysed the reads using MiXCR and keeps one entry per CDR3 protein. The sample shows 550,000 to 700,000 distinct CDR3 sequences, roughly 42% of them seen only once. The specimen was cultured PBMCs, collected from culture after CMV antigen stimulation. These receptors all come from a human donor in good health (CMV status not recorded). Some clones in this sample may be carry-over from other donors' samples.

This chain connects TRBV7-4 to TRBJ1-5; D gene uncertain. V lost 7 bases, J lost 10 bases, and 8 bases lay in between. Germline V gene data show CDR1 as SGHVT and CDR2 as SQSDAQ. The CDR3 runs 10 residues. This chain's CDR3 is CASIPIPQHF. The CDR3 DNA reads TGTGCCAGCATCCCGATACCCCAGCATTTT.

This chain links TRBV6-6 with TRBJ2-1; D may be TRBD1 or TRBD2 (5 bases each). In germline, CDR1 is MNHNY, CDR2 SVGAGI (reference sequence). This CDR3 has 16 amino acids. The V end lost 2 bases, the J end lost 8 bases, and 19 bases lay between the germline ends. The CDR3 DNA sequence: TGTGCCAGCAGTTACGGAGGTCGGGGCGGAATGGATGAGCAGTTCTTC. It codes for CASSYGGRGGMDEQFF.

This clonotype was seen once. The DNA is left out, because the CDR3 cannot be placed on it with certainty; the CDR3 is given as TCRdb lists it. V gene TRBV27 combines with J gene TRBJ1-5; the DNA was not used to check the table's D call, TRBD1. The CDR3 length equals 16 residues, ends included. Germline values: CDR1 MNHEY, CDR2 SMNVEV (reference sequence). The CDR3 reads CASSSSGQQRNQPQHF.

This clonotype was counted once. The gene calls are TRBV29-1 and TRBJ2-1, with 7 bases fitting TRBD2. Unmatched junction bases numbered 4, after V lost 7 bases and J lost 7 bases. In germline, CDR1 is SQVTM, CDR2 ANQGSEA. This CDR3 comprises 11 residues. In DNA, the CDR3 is TGCAGCGGGGACGGGGGGAATGAGCAGTTCTTC. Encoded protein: CSGDGGNEQFF.

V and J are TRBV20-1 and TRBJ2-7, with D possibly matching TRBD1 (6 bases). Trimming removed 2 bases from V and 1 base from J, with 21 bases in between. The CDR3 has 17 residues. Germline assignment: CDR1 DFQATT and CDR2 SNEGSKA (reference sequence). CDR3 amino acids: CSARLTTGPIISYEQYF. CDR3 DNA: TGCAGTGCTAGACTTACAACAGGGCCGATAATTTCCTACGAGCAGTACTTC.

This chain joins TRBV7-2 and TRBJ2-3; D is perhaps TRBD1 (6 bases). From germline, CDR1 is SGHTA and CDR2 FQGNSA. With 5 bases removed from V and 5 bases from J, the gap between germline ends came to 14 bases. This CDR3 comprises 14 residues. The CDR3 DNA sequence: TGTGCCAGCAGCCGAGGGACATTCCAAGATACGCAGTATTTT. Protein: CASSRGTFQDTQYF. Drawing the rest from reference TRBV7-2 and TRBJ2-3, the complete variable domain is GAGVSQSPSNKVTEKGKDVELRCDPISGHTALYWYRQSLGQGLEFLIYFQGNSAPDKSGLPSDRFSAERTGGSVSTLTIQRTQQEDSAVYLCASSRGTFQDTQYFGPGTRLTVL.

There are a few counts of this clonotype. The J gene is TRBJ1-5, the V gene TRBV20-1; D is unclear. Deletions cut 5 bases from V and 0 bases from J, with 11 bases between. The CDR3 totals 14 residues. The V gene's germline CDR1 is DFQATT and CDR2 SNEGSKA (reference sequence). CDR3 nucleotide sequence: TGCAGTGCTCTGATATTGTCTAGCAATCAGCCCCAGCATTTT. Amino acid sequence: CSALILSSNQPQHF.

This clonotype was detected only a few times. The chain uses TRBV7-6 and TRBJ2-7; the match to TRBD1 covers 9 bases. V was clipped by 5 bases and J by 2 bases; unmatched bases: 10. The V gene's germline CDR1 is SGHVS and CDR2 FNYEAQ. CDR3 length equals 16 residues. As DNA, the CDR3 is TGTGCCAGCAGCACCTCCCGGACAGGGGAACCCTACGAGCAGTACTTC. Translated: CASSTSRTGEPYEQYF.

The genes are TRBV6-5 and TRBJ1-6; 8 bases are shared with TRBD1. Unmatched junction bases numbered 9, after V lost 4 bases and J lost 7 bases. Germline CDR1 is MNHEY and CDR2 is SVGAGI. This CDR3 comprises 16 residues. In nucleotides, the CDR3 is TGTGCCAGCAGTTGGATTTCCGGGACAGGAAATTCACCCCTCCACTTT. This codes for CASSWISGTGNSPLHF.

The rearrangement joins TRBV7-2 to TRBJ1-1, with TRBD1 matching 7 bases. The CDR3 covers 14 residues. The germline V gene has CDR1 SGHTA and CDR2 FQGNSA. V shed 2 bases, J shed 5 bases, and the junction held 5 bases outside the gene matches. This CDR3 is CASSLMGQTTEAFF. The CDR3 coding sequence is TGTGCCAGCAGCTTAATGGGACAGACAACTGAAGCTTTCTTT.

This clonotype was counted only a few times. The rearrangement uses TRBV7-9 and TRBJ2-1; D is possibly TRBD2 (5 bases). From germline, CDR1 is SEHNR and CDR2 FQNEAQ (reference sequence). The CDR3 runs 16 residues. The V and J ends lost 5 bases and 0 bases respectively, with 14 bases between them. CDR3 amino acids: CASSDAGRSSYNEQFF. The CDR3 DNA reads TGTGCCAGCAGCGACGCGGGTAGATCCTCCTACAATGAGCAGTTCTTC.

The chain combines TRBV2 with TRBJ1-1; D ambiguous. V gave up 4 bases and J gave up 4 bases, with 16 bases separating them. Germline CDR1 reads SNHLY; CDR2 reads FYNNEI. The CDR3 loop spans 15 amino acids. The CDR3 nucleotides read TGTGCCAGCAGTGTTAGTACTGGGGTGTTCACTGAAGCTTTCTTT. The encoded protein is CASSVSTGVFTEAFF. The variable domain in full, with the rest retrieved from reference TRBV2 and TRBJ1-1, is EPEVTQTPSHQVTQMGQEVILRCVPISNHLYFYWYRQILGQKVEFLVSFYNNEISEKSEIFDDQFSVERPDGSNFTLKIRSTKLEDSAMYFCASSVSTGVFTEAFFGQGTRLTVV.

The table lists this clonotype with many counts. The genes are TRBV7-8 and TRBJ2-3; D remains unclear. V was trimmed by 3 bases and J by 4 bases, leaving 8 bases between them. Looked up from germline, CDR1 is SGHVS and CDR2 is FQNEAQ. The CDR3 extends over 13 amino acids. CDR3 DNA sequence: TGTGCCAGCAGCTTTGGAGAAGCAGATACGCAGTATTTT. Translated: CASSFGEADTQYF.

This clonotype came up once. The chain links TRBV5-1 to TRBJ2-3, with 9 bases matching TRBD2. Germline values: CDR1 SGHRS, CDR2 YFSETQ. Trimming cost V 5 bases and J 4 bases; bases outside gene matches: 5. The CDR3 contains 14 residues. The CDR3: CASRAGGQPDTQYF. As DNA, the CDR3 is TGCGCCAGCAGGGCGGGGGGGCAACCAGATACGCAGTATTTT. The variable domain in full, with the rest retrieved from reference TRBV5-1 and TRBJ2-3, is KAGVTQTPRYLIKTRGQQVTLSCSPISGHRSVSWYQQTPGQGLQFLFEYFSETQRNKGNFPGRFSGRQFSNSRSEMNVSTLELGDSALYLCASRAGGQPDTQYFGPGTRLTVL.